This note documents a single T cell receptor beta chain sequence. The specificity of this receptor is unknown. No clone much larger than this one lies a single base away; base qualities are absent. This sample is drawn from a study of post-analysis software for immune sequencing data (dated by TCRdb to between 2014 and 2017). Background for the entire study: The recorded disease courses included relapsing-remitting, secondary progressive and progressive-relapsing multiple sclerosis, and some patients had no subtype annotation. A subset of samples was prepared in parallel using single-end sample barcoding, then pooled and co-amplified after Illumina adapter ligation. Patient repertoires were compared against 11 to 12 previously published healthy control repertoires from donors aged roughly 6 to 26 years.

Libraries were constructed by PCR. For sequencing, an Illumina HiSeq 2500 was employed. To reduce PCR and sequencing biases, unique molecular identifiers were built into the TCR beta cDNA libraries. Per 1 to 10 million input T cells, some 500,000 cDNA molecules were obtained, such that each molecule approximated one T cell. Patient libraries were prepared and sequenced with the same protocol used for the earlier healthy control dataset. Within a given batch, samples were prepared together, multiplexed and sequenced on the same HiSeq lane. Per the authors' processing: MIGEC handled the raw barcoded reads, throwing out single-read molecular identifier groups before consensus assembly and CDR3 extraction. VDJtools was used for post-analysis of the clonotype tables, with diversity normalized by down-sampling every dataset to the smallest sample size. Repertoire overlap clustering matched CDR3 amino acid but not nucleotide sequences to correct batch-related cross-sample contamination. The raw public reads went through TCRdb reprocessing: fastp at Q25, MiXCR clone calling, in-frame beta chains kept. Rows with a matching CDR3 protein are joined into one entry that keeps the most common DNA and genes. These V and J calls derive from TCRdb rather than the authors' analysis. Across this sample there are approximately 660,000 distinct CDR3 sequences, with about 60% seen only once. The biggest ten clones account for 11% of the sample.

To demonstrate the VDJtools post-analysis software, TCR beta repertoires were profiled from the peripheral blood of 10 to 15 young patients with multiple sclerosis. The multiple sclerosis patients were children and adolescents between 6 and 15 years of age. What the research found in general, with its limitations: Multiple sclerosis patients had significantly lower normalized Chao1 diversity than controls, a result that suggests substantial peripheral T-cell clonal expansion. When samples were clustered directly using the F measure, samples prepared in the same batch co-clustered strongly, which prompted a batch-effect correction. The control group was slightly older than the multiple sclerosis patient group.

Sequencing input: blood. This TCR was sampled from a girl aged 2 to 10 with multiple sclerosis.

This receptor carries the CDR3 CASSSSPGLNYGYTF. The nucleotide sequence is TGTGCCAGCAGCTCCAGCCCAGGGTTAAACTATGGCTACACCTTC. The V and J segments used are TRBV6-5 and TRBJ1-2; tentative D gene TRBD1, with 5 bases matching. Sequences MNHEY (CDR1) and SVGAGI (CDR2) are obtained from the germline V gene. V is pared back by 6 bases and J by 2 bases, with 16 bases lying between the germline termini. There are 15 amino acids in the CDR3, from cysteine to phenylalanine inclusive. Only CDR3 DNA is held: 45 bases, read in frame from base 1.